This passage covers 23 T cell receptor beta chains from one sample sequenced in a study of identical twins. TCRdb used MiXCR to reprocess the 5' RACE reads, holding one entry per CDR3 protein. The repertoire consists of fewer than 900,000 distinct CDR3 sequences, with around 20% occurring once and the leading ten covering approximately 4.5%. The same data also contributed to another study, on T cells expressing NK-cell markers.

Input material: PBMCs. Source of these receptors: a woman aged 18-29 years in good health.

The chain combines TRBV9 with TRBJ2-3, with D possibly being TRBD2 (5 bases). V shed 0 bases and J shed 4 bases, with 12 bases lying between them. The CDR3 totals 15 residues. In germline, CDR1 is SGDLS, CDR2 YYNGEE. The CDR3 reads CASSVVRSGADTQYF. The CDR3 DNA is TGTGCCAGCAGCGTAGTCAGGTCCGGGGCAGATACGCAGTATTTT.

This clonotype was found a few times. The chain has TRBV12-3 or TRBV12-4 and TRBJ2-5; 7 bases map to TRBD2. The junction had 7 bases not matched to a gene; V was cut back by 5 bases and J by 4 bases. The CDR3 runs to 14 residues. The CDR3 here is CASSAAGDLETQYF. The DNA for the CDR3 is TGTGCCAGCAGTGCGGCGGGGGATTTAGAGACCCAGTACTTC.

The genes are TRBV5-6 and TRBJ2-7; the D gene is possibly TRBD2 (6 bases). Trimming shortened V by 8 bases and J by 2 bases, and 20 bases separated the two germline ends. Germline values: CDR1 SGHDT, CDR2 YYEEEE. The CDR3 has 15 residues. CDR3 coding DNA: TGTGCCAGAAGCCTCAAGGGCGGGGCAGCCTACGAGCAGTACTTC. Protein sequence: CARSLKGGAAYEQYF.

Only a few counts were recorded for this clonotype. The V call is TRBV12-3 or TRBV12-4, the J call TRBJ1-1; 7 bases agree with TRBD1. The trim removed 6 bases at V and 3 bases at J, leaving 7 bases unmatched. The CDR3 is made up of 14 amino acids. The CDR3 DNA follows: TGTGCCAGCAGCATACAACAGGGGTACACTGAAGCTTTCTTT. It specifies CASSIQQGYTEAFF.

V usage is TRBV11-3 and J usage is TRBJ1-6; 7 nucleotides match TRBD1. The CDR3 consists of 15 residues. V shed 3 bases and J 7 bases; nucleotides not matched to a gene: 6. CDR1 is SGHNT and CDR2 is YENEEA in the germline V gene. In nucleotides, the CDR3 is TGTGCCAGCAGCTTCAGGGGGAATCGGAATTCACCCCTCCACTTT. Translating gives CASSFRGNRNSPLHF.

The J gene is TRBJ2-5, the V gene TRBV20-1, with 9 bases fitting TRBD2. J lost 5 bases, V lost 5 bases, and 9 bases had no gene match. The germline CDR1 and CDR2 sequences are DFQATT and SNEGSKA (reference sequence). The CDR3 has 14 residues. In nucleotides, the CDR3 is TGCAGTGCTCGGAGGGCTAGCGGGGTTGAGACCCAGTACTTC. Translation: CSARRASGVETQYF.

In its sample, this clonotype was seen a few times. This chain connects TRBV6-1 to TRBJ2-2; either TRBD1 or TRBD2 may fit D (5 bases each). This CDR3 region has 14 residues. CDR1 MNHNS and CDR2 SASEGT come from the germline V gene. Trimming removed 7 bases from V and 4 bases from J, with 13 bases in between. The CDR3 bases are TGTGCCAGCAAGGGACGGCTGGCCACCGGGGAGCTGTTTTTT. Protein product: CASKGRLATGELFF.

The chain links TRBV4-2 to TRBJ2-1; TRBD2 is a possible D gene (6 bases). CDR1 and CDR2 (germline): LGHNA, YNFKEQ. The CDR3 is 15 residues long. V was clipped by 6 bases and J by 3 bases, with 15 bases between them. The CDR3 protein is CASSYNGGLYNEQFF. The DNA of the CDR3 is TGTGCCAGCAGTTACAACGGGGGACTCTACAATGAGCAGTTCTTC.

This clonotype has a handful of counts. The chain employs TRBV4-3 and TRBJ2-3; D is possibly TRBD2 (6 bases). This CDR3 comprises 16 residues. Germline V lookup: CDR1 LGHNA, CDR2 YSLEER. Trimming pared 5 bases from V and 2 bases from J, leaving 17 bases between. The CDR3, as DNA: TGCGCCAGCAGCTACGTCGGGGCTAGCGCCACAGATACGCAGTATTTT. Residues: CASSYVGASATDTQYF.

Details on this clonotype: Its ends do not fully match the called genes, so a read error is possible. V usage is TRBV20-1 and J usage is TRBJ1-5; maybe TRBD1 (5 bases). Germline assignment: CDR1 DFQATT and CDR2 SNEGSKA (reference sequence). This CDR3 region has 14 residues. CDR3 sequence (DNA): TGCAGTGCTGGAGAGGTGGGGGACCTTCAGCCCCAGCATTTT. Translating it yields CSAGEVGDLQPQHF.

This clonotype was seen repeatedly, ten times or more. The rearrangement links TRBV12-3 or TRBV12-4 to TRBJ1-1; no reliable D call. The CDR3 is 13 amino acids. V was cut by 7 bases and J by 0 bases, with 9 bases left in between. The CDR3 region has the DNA TGTGCCAGCAAAGCGGACCTGAACACTGAAGCTTTCTTT. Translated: CASKADLNTEAFF.

The CDR3: CAISYGGVTDTQYF. Written as DNA, the CDR3 is TGTGCCATCAGTTATGGGGGGGTCACAGATACGCAGTATTTT. The V gene is TRBV10-3, the J gene TRBJ2-3, with 7 nucleotides matching TRBD2. The CDR3 length is 14 residues. With V trimmed by 5 bases and J by 2 bases, 4 bases remained unmatched. Per the germline V gene, CDR1 is ENHRY and CDR2 is SYGVKD.

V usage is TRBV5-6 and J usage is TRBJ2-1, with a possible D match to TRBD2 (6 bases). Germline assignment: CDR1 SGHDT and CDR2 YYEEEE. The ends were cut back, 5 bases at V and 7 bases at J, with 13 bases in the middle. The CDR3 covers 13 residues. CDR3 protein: CASRGGPWNEQFF. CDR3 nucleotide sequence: TGTGCCAGCAGGGGGGGTCCATGGAATGAGCAGTTCTTC.

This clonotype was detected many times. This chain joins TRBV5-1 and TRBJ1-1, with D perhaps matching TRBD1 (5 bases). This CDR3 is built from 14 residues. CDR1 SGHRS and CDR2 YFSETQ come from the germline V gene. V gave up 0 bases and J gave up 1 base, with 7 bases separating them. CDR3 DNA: TGCGCCAGCAGCTTGGTTGGGGGGAACACTGAAGCTTTCTTT. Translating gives CASSLVGGNTEAFF.

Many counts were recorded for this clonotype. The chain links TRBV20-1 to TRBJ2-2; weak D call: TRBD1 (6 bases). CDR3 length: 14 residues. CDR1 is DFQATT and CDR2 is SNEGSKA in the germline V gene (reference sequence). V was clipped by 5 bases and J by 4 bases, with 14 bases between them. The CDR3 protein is CSAHDRSPTGELFF. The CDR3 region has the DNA TGCAGTGCTCACGACAGGTCACCCACCGGGGAGCTGTTTTTT.

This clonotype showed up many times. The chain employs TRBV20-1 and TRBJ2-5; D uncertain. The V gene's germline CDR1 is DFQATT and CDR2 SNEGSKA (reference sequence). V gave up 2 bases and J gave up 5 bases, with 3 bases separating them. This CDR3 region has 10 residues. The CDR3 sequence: CSARSETQYF. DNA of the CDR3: TGCAGTGCTAGAAGTGAGACCCAGTACTTC.

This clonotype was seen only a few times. The CDR3 reads CASSFVVGQPQHF. CDR3 bases: TGTGCCAGCAGTTTTGTGGTGGGTCAGCCCCAGCATTTT. J is TRBJ1-5 and V is TRBV27; no firm D call. V lost 3 bases and J lost 6, with 9 bases in between. The germline CDR1 and CDR2 sequences are MNHEY and SMNVEV (reference sequence). The CDR3 consists of 13 residues.

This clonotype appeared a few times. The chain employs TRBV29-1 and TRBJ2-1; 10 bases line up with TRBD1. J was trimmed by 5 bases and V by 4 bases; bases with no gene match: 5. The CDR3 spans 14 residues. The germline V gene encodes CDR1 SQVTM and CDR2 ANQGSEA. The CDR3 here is CSVAGTGADNEQFF. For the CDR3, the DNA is TGCAGCGTTGCGGGGACAGGGGCGGACAATGAGCAGTTCTTC.

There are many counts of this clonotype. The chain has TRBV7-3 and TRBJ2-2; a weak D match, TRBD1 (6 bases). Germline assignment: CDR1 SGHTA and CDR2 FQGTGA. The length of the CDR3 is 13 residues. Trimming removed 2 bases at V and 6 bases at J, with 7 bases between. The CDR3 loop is CASSLGTPGELFF. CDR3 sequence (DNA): TGTGCCAGCAGCTTAGGGACACCCGGGGAGCTGTTTTTT.

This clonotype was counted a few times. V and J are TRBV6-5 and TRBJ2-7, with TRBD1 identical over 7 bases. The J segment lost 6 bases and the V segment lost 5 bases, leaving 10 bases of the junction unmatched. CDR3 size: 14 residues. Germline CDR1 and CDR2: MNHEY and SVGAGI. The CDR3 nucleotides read TGTGCCAGCAGTACCCGACAGGGTACATTCGAGCAGTACTTC. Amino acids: CASSTRQGTFEQYF.

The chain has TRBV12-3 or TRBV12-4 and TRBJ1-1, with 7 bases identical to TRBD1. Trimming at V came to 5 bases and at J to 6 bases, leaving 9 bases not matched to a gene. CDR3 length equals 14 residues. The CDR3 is CASSDREAGAEAFF. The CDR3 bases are TGTGCCAGCAGTGACAGGGAAGCTGGCGCTGAAGCTTTCTTT.

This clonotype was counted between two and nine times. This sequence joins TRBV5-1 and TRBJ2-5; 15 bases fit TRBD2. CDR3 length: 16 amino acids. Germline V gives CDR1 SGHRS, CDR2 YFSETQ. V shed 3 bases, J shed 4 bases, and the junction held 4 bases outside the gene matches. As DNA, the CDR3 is TGCGCCAGCAGCTCACTGGGACTAGCGGGAGGAGAGACCCAGTACTTC. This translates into CASSSLGLAGGETQYF.

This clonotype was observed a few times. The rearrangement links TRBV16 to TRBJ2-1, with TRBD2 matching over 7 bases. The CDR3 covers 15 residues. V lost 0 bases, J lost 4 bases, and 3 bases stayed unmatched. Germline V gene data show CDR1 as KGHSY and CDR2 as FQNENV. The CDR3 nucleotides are TGTGCCAGCAGCCAATCCTTTAGCGGGTACAATGAGCAGTTCTTC. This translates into CASSQSFSGYNEQFF.